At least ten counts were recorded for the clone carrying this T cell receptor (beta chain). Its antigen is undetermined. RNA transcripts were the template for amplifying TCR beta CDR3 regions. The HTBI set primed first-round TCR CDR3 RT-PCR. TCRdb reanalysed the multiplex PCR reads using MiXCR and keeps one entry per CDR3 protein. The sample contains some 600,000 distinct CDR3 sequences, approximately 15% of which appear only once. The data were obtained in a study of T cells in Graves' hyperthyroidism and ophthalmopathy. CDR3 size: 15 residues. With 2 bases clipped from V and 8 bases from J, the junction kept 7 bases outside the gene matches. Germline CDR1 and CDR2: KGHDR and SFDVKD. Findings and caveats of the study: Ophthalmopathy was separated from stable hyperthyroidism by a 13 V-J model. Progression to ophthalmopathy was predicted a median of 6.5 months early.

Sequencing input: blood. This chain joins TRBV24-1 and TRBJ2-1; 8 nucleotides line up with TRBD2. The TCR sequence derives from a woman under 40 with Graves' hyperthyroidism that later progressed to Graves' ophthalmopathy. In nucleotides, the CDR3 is TGTGCCACCAGTGATTCCAGCGGGAGATTCGATGAGCAGTTCTTC. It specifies CATSDSSGRFDEQFF.